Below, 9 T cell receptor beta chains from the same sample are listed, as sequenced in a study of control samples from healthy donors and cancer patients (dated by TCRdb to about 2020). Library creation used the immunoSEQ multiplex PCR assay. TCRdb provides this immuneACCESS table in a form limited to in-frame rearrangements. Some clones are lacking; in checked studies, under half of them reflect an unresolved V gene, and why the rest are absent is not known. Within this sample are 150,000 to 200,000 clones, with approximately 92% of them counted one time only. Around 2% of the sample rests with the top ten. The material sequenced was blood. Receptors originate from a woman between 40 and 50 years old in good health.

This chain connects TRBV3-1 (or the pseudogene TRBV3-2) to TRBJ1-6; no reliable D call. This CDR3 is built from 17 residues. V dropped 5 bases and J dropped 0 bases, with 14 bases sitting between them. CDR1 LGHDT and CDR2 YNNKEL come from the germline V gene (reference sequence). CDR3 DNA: TGTGCCAGCAGCACAGCCCTAACTATCTCCTATAATTCACCCCTCCACTTT. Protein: CASSTALTISYNSPLHF.

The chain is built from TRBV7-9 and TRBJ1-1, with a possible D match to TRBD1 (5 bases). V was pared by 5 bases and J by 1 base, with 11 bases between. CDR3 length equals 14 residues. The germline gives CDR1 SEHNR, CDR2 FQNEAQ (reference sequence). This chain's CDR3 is CASSGGWENTEAFF. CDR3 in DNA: TGTGCCAGCAGCGGGGGTTGGGAGAACACTGAAGCTTTCTTT.

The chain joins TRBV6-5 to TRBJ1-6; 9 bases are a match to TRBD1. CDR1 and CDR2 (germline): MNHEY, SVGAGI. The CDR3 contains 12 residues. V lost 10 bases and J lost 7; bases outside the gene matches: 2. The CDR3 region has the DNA TGTGCCATCGGACAGGGGAATTCACCCCTCCACTTT. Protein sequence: CAIGQGNSPLHF.

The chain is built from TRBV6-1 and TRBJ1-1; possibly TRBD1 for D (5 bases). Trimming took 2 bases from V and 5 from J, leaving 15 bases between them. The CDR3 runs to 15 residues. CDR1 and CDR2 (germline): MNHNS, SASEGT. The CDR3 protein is CASSETASWGTEAFF. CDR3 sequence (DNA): TGTGCCAGCAGTGAAACGGCCAGCTGGGGGACTGAAGCTTTCTTT.

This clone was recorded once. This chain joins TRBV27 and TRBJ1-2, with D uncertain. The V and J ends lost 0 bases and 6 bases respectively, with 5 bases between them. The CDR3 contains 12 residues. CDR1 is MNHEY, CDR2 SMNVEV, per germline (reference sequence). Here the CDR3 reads CASSLSGHGYTF. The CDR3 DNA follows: TGTGCCAGCAGTTTATCAGGGCATGGCTACACCTTC.

The DNA of the CDR3 is TGTGCCAGCAGCTCGTCACAGGATATGAACACTGAAGCTTTCTTT. Translation gives CASSSSQDMNTEAFF. The V gene is TRBV5-4, the J gene TRBJ1-1; possibly TRBD1 for D (5 bases). Germline V gene sequence: CDR1 SGHNT, CDR2 YYREEE (reference sequence). V shed 3 bases and J shed 0 bases, with 12 bases lying between them. This CDR3 spans 15 amino acids.

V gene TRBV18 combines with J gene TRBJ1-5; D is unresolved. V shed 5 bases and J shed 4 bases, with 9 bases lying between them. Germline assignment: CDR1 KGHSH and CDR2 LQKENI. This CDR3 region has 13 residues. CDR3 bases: TGTGCCAGCTCATATATTCAGAATCAGCCCCAGCATTTT. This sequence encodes CASSYIQNQPQHF.

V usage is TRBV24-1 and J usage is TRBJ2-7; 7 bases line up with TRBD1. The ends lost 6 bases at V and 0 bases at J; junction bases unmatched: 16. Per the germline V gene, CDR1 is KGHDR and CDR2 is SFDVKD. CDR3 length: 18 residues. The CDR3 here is CATSWARQDRSLSYEQYF. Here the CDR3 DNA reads TGTGCCACCAGTTGGGCTCGACAGGACAGGTCCCTCTCCTACGAGCAGTACTTC.

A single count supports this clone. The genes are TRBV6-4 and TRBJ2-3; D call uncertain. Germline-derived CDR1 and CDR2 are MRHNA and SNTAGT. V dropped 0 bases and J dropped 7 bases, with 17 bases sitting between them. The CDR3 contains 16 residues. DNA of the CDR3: TGTGCCAGCAGTGACTCTCCAGCACCAACTCAGTATACGCAGTATTTT. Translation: CASSDSPAPTQYTQYF.